Presented here are 23 T cell receptor beta chains from one specimen sequenced in a study of blood T cell repertoires in COVID-19. Some clones are missing from TCRdb's copy, which holds only in-frame ones; the method was immunoSEQ multiplex PCR. In the table there are fewer than 400,000 clones, under 95% of which are singletons. What was sequenced was PBMCs or T cells enriched from blood (not recorded which). The receptor set was obtained from a woman in her thirties who had recovered from COVID-19.

The V call is TRBV5-4, the J call TRBJ2-1; TRBD2 matches at 12 bases. The germline V gene has CDR1 SGHNT and CDR2 YYREEE (reference sequence). V dropped 0 bases and J dropped 5; count of bases not matched to a gene: 3. The CDR3 has 16 amino acids. CDR3 DNA sequence: TGTGCCAGCAGCTTGGCTAGCGGGAGGGCCGACAATGAGCAGTTCTTC. This gives the protein CASSLASGRADNEQFF.

This chain connects TRBV28 to TRBJ1-1; unclear D gene. The germline V gene has CDR1 MDHEN and CDR2 SYDVKM. The CDR3 has 13 residues. V was clipped by 5 bases and J by 0 bases, with 7 bases between them. CDR3 sequence reads: CASSLGVNTEAFF. Here the CDR3 DNA reads TGTGCCAGCAGTCTCGGAGTGAACACTGAAGCTTTCTTT.

The gene calls are TRBV27 and TRBJ1-5; perhaps TRBD1 as D (5 bases). The V end was cut by 5 bases, the J end by 3 bases, with 14 bases between. Per germline, CDR1 MNHEY and CDR2 SMNVEV (reference sequence). The CDR3 consists of 15 residues. CDR3 nucleotides: TGTGCCAGCAGTACCGCCCAGGGACTCAATCAGCCCCAGCATTTT. The encoded protein is CASSTAQGLNQPQHF.

The rearrangement links TRBV2 to TRBJ2-1; 10 nucleotides agree with TRBD1. J lost 3 bases, V lost 5 bases, and 4 bases had no gene match. The CDR3 totals 15 residues. Germline V lookup: CDR1 SNHLY, CDR2 FYNNEI. The CDR3 DNA reads as TGTGCCAGCAGTATGGGACAGGGGAACTACAATGAGCAGTTCTTC. This sequence encodes CASSMGQGNYNEQFF.

V and J are TRBV7-8 and TRBJ2-1; TRBD1 agrees at 9 bases. Losses at the gene ends were 5 bases for V and 6 bases for J; bases not matched to a gene: 2. The V gene's germline CDR1 is SGHVS and CDR2 FQNEAQ. This CDR3 is built from 13 residues. The chain's CDR3 is CASSRDRVNEQFF. The CDR3 coding sequence is TGTGCCAGCAGCCGGGACAGGGTCAATGAGCAGTTCTTC. Filled out from reference TRBV7-8 and TRBJ2-1, the complete variable domain reads GAGVSQSPRYKVAKRGQDVALRCDPISGHVSLFWYQQALGQGPEFLTYFQNEAQLDKSGLPSDRFFAERPEGSVSTLKIQRTQQEDSAVYLCASSRDRVNEQFFGPGTRLTVL.

The J gene is TRBJ2-1, the V gene TRBV30, with TRBD2 identical over 14 bases. The CDR3 consists of 17 residues. The germline CDR1 and CDR2 sequences are GTSNPN and SVGIG (reference sequence). J lost 8 bases, V lost 0 bases, and 9 bases had no gene match. The CDR3 sequence is CAWSVSLTSGGADEQFF. CDR3 DNA: TGTGCCTGGAGTGTATCCTTGACTAGCGGGGGGGCGGATGAGCAGTTCTTC.

J is TRBJ2-7 and V is TRBV28; TRBD1 matches at 7 bases. CDR1 is MDHEN and CDR2 is SYDVKM in the germline V gene. Trimming at V came to 3 bases and at J to 3 bases, leaving 17 bases not matched to a gene. CDR3 size: 18 residues. For the CDR3, the DNA is TGTGCCAGCAGTTTTACCACCCCCCGTGACAGGGCCCGCTACGAGCAGTACTTC. This translates into CASSFTTPRDRARYEQYF.

V usage is TRBV4-3 and J usage is TRBJ2-7; weak D call: TRBD2 (6 bases). CDR3 length: 14 residues. The V gene's germline CDR1 is LGHNA and CDR2 YSLEER. Trimming stripped 1 base from V and 2 bases from J, with 9 bases between. The CDR3 DNA sequence: TGCGCCAGCAGCCAAGGGGGACTCGCCTACGAGCAGTACTTC. It codes for CASSQGGLAYEQYF.

This chain links TRBV3-1 (or the pseudogene TRBV3-2) with TRBJ1-3; TRBD1 might be the D (6 bases). The germline CDR1 and CDR2 sequences are LGHDT and YNNKEL (reference sequence). The ends were cut back, 3 bases at V and 0 bases at J, with 12 bases in the middle. The CDR3 has 16 amino acids. The CDR3 is CASSQTGHHSGNTIYF. The CDR3 region has the DNA TGTGCCAGCAGCCAGACGGGACACCACTCTGGAAACACCATATATTTT.

The gene calls are TRBV7-2 and TRBJ1-2; D unclear. Germline V gives CDR1 SGHTA, CDR2 FQGNSA. This CDR3 spans 17 amino acids. Trimming removed 5 bases from V and 6 bases from J, with 25 bases in between. The CDR3, as DNA: TGTGCCAGCAGCCCCTCAAGAAGGGAGACGATTAAGCATGGCTACACCTTC. It codes for CASSPSRRETIKHGYTF.

The CDR3 loop reads CASSLAAVQETQYF. CDR3 bases: TGTGCCAGCAGCTTAGCGGCAGTCCAAGAGACCCAGTACTTC. V is TRBV7-9 and J is TRBJ2-5; D gene ambiguous. Germline CDR1 reads SEHNR; CDR2 reads FQNEAQ (reference sequence). The V end was cut by 0 bases, the J end by 1 base, with 6 bases between. This CDR3 comprises 14 residues.

The chain employs TRBV3-1 (or the pseudogene TRBV3-2) and TRBJ2-7; 7 bases align to TRBD1. J gave up 5 bases and V 10 bases, and 20 bases lay outside the gene matches. The CDR3 runs to 16 residues. CDR1 and CDR2 (germline): LGHDT, YNNKEL (reference sequence). The CDR3 loop is CATRNFRDSGVHEQYF. The CDR3 nucleotides read TGTGCCACGCGAAATTTCCGGGACAGCGGTGTCCACGAGCAGTACTTC.

V and J are TRBV5-4 and TRBJ2-7, with 9 bases that match TRBD1. J lost 5 bases, V lost 0 bases, and 12 bases had no gene match. CDR1 and CDR2 (germline): SGHNT, YYREEE (reference sequence). The CDR3 contains 17 residues. CDR3 DNA sequence: TGTGCCAGCAGCTTGGGAGCCCCCAGACAGGGGGTCCACGAGCAGTACTTC. Encoded protein: CASSLGAPRQGVHEQYF.

This chain links TRBV27 with TRBJ1-1; D may be TRBD1 (5 bases). CDR3 length: 13 amino acids. V lost 5 bases, J lost 3 bases, and 10 bases lay in between. Germline CDR1 and CDR2: MNHEY and SMNVEV (reference sequence). This chain's CDR3 is CASSRKGHTEAFF. The CDR3 DNA reads TGTGCCAGCAGTCGAAAGGGGCACACTGAAGCTTTCTTT.

The genes are TRBV19 and TRBJ1-2, with D tentatively TRBD1 (5 bases). Germline V gives CDR1 LNHDA, CDR2 SQIVND (reference sequence). This CDR3 comprises 13 residues. V was pared by 3 bases and J by 5 bases, with 10 bases between. Written as DNA, the CDR3 is TGTGCCAGTAGTATGGGGGGAACATATGGCTACACCTTC. Amino acids: CASSMGGTYGYTF. Using reference TRBV19 and TRBJ1-2 for the parts outside the CDR3, the full variable domain is DGGITQSPKYLFRKEGQNVTLSCEQNLNHDAMYWYRQDPGQGLRLIYYSQIVNDFQKGDIAEGYSVSREKKESFPLTVTSAQKNPTAFYLCASSMGGTYGYTFGSGTRLTVV.

For the CDR3, the DNA is TGCGCCAGCAGCTTGGTCTCGCGGGGTGACTACGAGCAGTACTTC. Its protein product is CASSLVSRGDYEQYF. The chain is built from TRBV5-1 and TRBJ2-7; weak D call: TRBD2 (6 bases). The V end lost 0 bases, the J end lost 3 bases, and 13 bases lay between the germline ends. The length of the CDR3 is 15 residues. Germline V CDR1 and CDR2: SGHRS, YFSETQ.

This chain links TRBV4-2 with TRBJ1-4; D is undetermined. The V and J ends lost 0 bases and 5 bases respectively, with 10 bases between them. This CDR3 region has 15 residues. CDR1 is LGHNA and CDR2 is YNFKEQ in the germline V gene. CDR3 nucleotide sequence: TGTGCCAGCAGCCAAGATCGCGGGAGCAATGAAAAACTGTTTTTT. Translating gives CASSQDRGSNEKLFF.

The chain joins TRBV6-5 to TRBJ2-1; D is uncertain. The CDR3 sequence is 12 residues long. Trimming pared 5 bases from V and 8 bases from J, leaving 10 bases between. Germline lookup yields CDR1 MNHEY and CDR2 SVGAGI. DNA of the CDR3: TGTGCCAGCAGTCCCCCCAGCGATGAGCAGTTCTTC. Its translation: CASSPPSDEQFF.

Notes on this clone: At one boundary the junction diverges from the germline segment, which might be a read error. V is TRBV7-7 and J is TRBJ2-5; D is possibly TRBD1 or TRBD2 (7 bases each). There are 15 residues in the CDR3. Germline CDR1 reads SSHAT; CDR2 reads FNYEAQ (reference sequence). This chain's CDR3 is CASSLGGGSQETQYF. The CDR3 DNA reads as TGTGCTAGCAGCTTAGGGGGCGGGAGCCAAGAGACCCAGTACTTC.

The chain joins TRBV5-4 to TRBJ2-3; no firm D call. This CDR3 is 12 amino acids long. CDR1 is SGHNT and CDR2 is YYREEE in the germline V gene (reference sequence). Between the trimmed V and J ends, which lost 3 bases and 5 bases, there was a span of 7 bases. CDR3 nucleotide sequence: TGTGCCAGCAGCTCCACAGAAGATACGCAGTATTTT. The encoded protein is CASSSTEDTQYF.

This clone was detected only once. V is TRBV21-1 and J is TRBJ2-2; TRBD2 is taken as the D call from the table, unchecked against the DNA. TRBV21-1 is classified as a pseudogene. This CDR3 spans 17 amino acids. The CDR3 DNA sequence: TGTGCCAGCAGTAGGAGATACACCGACCGGAACACCGGGGAGCTGTTTTTT. This gives the protein CASSRRYTDRNTGELFF.

The rearrangement uses TRBV20-1 and TRBJ1-5; D gene unclear. Germline lookup yields CDR1 DFQATT and CDR2 SNEGSKA (reference sequence). The CDR3 covers 8 residues. Trimming left V 6 bases short and J 14 bases short, with 8 bases between. Written as DNA, the CDR3 is TGCAGTGCCCTAAACGAGCATTTT. Translated, it gives CSALNEHF.

CDR3 protein: CATRGTAKNIQYF. In DNA form, the CDR3 reads TGTGCCACCCGGGGGACGGCCAAAAACATTCAGTACTTC. The chain links TRBV15 to TRBJ2-4, with D possibly matching TRBD2 (6 bases). V was clipped by 8 bases and J by 1 base, with 9 bases between them. CDR3 length: 13 residues. Germline-derived CDR1 and CDR2 are LNHNV and YYDKDF (reference sequence).